One sample yielded the 24 T cell receptor beta chains listed below, sequenced in a study of regulatory T cells in long-lasting Graves disease. Regarding time point: newly diagnosed GD, antithyroid drugs for less than 3 months. After RNA was extracted from PBMCs, the TCR library was made from it. Library construction for TCR beta used iRepertoire HTBI primers and Arm-PCR of CDR3 regions. TCRdb recomputed calls from the multiplex PCR reads with MiXCR, one row per CDR3 protein. Among fewer than 650,000 distinct CDR3 sequences listed, roughly 15% were seen once. These sequences were also reported in another study, on T cells in Graves' hyperthyroidism and ophthalmopathy.

Sequenced material: peripheral blood mononuclear cells (PBMCs), taken at new diagnosis, from a patient treated with antithyroid drugs. The receptors stem from a woman younger than 45 with Graves disease.

In its sample, this clonotype was seen many times. The chain carries TRBV7-2 and TRBJ2-1, with D possibly being TRBD1 (7 bases). This CDR3 region has 15 residues. With 1 base removed from V and 7 bases from J, the gap between germline ends came to 14 bases. The germline V gene encodes CDR1 SGHTA and CDR2 FQGNSA. The CDR3 is CASSLGGAGGNEQFF. The CDR3 DNA follows: TGTGCCAGCAGCTTAGGGGGTGCAGGGGGGAATGAGCAGTTCTTC.

The sample holds many counts of this clonotype. This chain uses TRBV12-3 or TRBV12-4 with TRBJ2-1; 9 bases line up with TRBD2. The CDR3 has 17 amino acids. V lost 1 base to trimming and J lost 8 bases; unmatched junction nucleotides: 12. CDR3 in amino acids: CASSLGSLAGTLDEQFF. In nucleotides, the CDR3 is TGTGCCAGCAGTTTAGGGTCCCTAGCGGGAACCCTCGATGAGCAGTTCTTC.

The table lists this clonotype with a few counts. The CDR3 here is CATSIETGTYNEQFF. In DNA form, the CDR3 reads TGTGCCACCAGCATAGAAACCGGGACTTACAATGAGCAGTTCTTC. This chain connects TRBV15 to TRBJ2-1, with a weak D call TRBD2 (6 bases). CDR1 is LNHNV and CDR2 is YYDKDF in the germline V gene (reference sequence). The CDR3 sequence is 15 residues long. V gave up 4 bases and J gave up 4 bases, with 14 bases separating them.

This clonotype has ten or more counts. The CDR3 DNA sequence: TGTGCCAGCAGCCAATGGACCTGGGGAAACACTGAAGCTTTCTTT. Protein product: CASSQWTWGNTEAFF. The chain uses TRBV7-2 and TRBJ1-1; D remains ambiguous. This CDR3 region has 15 residues. Trimming took off 5 bases at V and 2 bases at J, with 15 bases between the two ends. The V gene's germline CDR1 is SGHTA and CDR2 FQGNSA.

This clonotype was seen only a few times. The chain carries TRBV7-9 and TRBJ2-2, with 10 bases lining up with TRBD1. Germline CDR1 is SEHNR and CDR2 is FQNEAQ (reference sequence). The length of the CDR3 is 15 residues. J gave up 7 bases and V 5 bases, and 7 bases lay outside the gene matches. CDR3 amino acids: CASSARQGAGGELFF. The DNA for the CDR3 is TGTGCCAGCAGCGCTCGACAGGGGGCTGGCGGGGAGCTGTTTTTT.

This clonotype was observed a handful of times. The CDR3 DNA sequence: TGTGCCAGCAGTGAGACAGCGCTAGGAGAGCAGTACTTC. This translates into CASSETALGEQYF. The chain links TRBV2 to TRBJ2-7, with D perhaps TRBD1 (5 bases). V lost 3 bases and J lost 7, with 13 bases in between. The CDR3 runs 13 residues. CDR1 SNHLY and CDR2 FYNNEI come from the germline V gene.

This clonotype was counted many times. The junction does not match germline at one end; this may be a read error. V is TRBV19 and J is TRBJ2-7, with D uncertain. Germline V CDR1 and CDR2: LNHDA, SQIVND (reference sequence). The length of the CDR3 is 11 residues. CDR3 sequence: CASSPSDEQYF. As DNA, the CDR3 is TGTGCCAGTAGTCCCTCCGACGAGCAGTACTTC.

The chain joins TRBV7-9 to TRBJ2-7; perhaps TRBD1 as D (5 bases). V was pared by 4 bases and J by 9 bases, with 22 bases between. Germline-derived CDR1 and CDR2 are SEHNR and FQNEAQ (reference sequence). The CDR3 covers 15 residues. The CDR3 reads CASSSLLVQGDGQYF. CDR3 DNA sequence: TGTGCCAGCAGCTCCCTCTTGGTGCAGGGTGATGGGCAGTACTTC. The full variable domain, completed using reference TRBV7-9 and TRBJ2-7, is DTGVSQNPRHKITKRGQNVTFRCDPISEHNRLYWYRQTLGQGPEFLTYFQNEAQLEKSRLLSDRFSAERPKGSFSTLEIQRTEQGDSAMYLCASSSLLVQGDGQYFGPGTRLTVT.

This clonotype came up once. Being one base from a much bigger clone, this may be a read error. V is TRBV2 and J is TRBJ2-5; D perhaps matches TRBD1 (6 bases). V lost 6 bases to trimming and J lost 11 bases, with 19 bases between them. This CDR3 region has 13 residues. Germline CDR1 SNHLY, CDR2 FYNNEI. The CDR3 here is CASSEQGSRNQYF. CDR3 nucleotide sequence: TGTGCCAGCAGCGAACAGGGATCGCGCAATCAGTACTTC. The entire variable domain, with the rest obtained from reference TRBV2 and TRBJ2-5, is as follows: EPEVTQTPSHQVTQMGQEVILRCVPISNHLYFYWYRQILGQKVEFLVSFYNNEISEKSEIFDDQFSVERPDGSNFTLKIRSTKLEDSAMYFCASSEQGSRNQYFGPGTRLLVL.

This clonotype was found many times. The chain uses TRBV9 and TRBJ2-5; possible D gene TRBD2, 7 bases. Trimming removed 0 bases at V and 1 base at J, with 10 bases between. The CDR3 totals 15 residues. CDR1 is SGDLS and CDR2 is YYNGEE in the germline V gene. The CDR3 DNA reads TGTGCCAGCAGCGTAGAGGGGGGGCCCCAAGAGACCCAGTACTTC. Residues: CASSVEGGPQETQYF.

This chain uses TRBV20-1 with TRBJ2-5, with D possibly matching TRBD1 (5 bases). The germline V gene encodes CDR1 DFQATT and CDR2 SNEGSKA (reference sequence). The length of the CDR3 is 15 residues. Trimming cost V 0 bases and J 5 bases, with 16 bases left between them. The CDR3 DNA reads as TGCAGTGCTAGAGAGCTTCCTAGGGGTATGGAGACCCAGTACTTC. Translating it yields CSARELPRGMETQYF.

The V gene is TRBV6-2 or TRBV6-3, the J gene TRBJ2-7; tentative D call: TRBD1 (5 bases). CDR1 and CDR2 (germline): MNHEY, SVGEGT. Deletions cut 2 bases from V and 6 bases from J, with 11 bases between. CDR3 length: 13 residues. CDR3: CASSYRGSSEQYF. Here the CDR3 DNA reads TGTGCCAGCAGTTACAGGGGAAGTAGCGAGCAGTACTTC.

This clonotype turned up a few times. The chain carries TRBV19 and TRBJ1-2; no reliable D call. The CDR3 has 14 residues. Deletions cut 3 bases from V and 2 bases from J, with 10 bases between. Germline V gene sequence: CDR1 LNHDA, CDR2 SQIVND (reference sequence). The CDR3 DNA reads TGTGCCAGTAGTATCTCGGCTGGGAACTATGGCTACACCTTC. It translates to CASSISAGNYGYTF.

This chain uses TRBV18 with TRBJ1-5; D call uncertain. Germline V lookup: CDR1 KGHSH, CDR2 LQKENI. The CDR3 is 16 residues long. Trimming cost V 3 bases and J 0 bases, with 12 bases left between them. The CDR3 region is CASSPSSRISNQPQHF. In nucleotides, the CDR3 is TGTGCCAGCTCACCGTCTTCACGGATTAGCAATCAGCCCCAGCATTTT.

This clonotype has more than one count but fewer than ten. This rearrangement joins TRBV20-1 to TRBJ1-6; the D gene is possibly TRBD1 (5 bases). Germline CDR1 and CDR2: DFQATT and SNEGSKA (reference sequence). The CDR3 totals 12 residues. V was pared by 6 bases and J by 7 bases, with 10 bases between. In DNA form, the CDR3 reads TGCAGTGCGGGACGTCTAAATTCACCCCTCCACTTT. This gives the protein CSAGRLNSPLHF.

In its sample, this clonotype was seen many times. The rearrangement links TRBV28 to TRBJ2-7; 9 bases fit TRBD2. The CDR3 runs to 16 residues. The junction had 8 bases not matched to a gene; V was cut back by 3 bases and J by 2 bases. CDR1 is MDHEN and CDR2 is SYDVKM in the germline V gene. CDR3 nucleotides: TGTGCCAGCAGTTTGACTATAGCGGGAGTCCCCTACGAGCAGTACTTC. Protein sequence: CASSLTIAGVPYEQYF.

At least ten counts were recorded for this clonotype. This CDR3 is CASSEVGNEAFF. In nucleotides, the CDR3 is TGTGCCAGCAGTGAAGTAGGGAATGAAGCTTTCTTT. The chain has TRBV2 and TRBJ1-1; D is unclear. CDR1 and CDR2 (germline): SNHLY, FYNNEI. This CDR3 spans 12 amino acids. Deletions cut 1 base from V and 7 bases from J, with 7 bases between.

This clonotype was picked up many times. The chain uses TRBV12-3 or TRBV12-4 and TRBJ1-4; D uncertain. Trimming cost V 1 base and J 5 bases, with 8 bases left between them. The CDR3 sequence is 14 residues long. CDR3 nucleotide sequence: TGTGCCAGCAGTTTAGGCAGCCCCAATGAAAAACTGTTTTTT. Translating gives CASSLGSPNEKLFF.

The V and J genes are TRBV20-1 and TRBJ2-1; weak D call: TRBD2 (5 bases). V dropped 2 bases and J dropped 8 bases, with 10 bases sitting between them. Looked up from germline, CDR1 is DFQATT and CDR2 is SNEGSKA (reference sequence). The CDR3 runs 12 residues. The CDR3: CSARTAGYEQFF. The CDR3 bases are TGCAGTGCTAGAACCGCGGGTTATGAGCAGTTCTTC.

This clonotype was recorded many times. The chain is built from TRBV2 and TRBJ2-5, with TRBD2 matching over 10 bases. This CDR3 spans 17 amino acids. Unmatched junction bases numbered 10, after V lost 5 bases and J lost 1 base. In germline, CDR1 is SNHLY, CDR2 FYNNEI. CDR3 nucleotides: TGTGCCAGCAGTTACCTAGCGGGAGCACCCACCCAAGAGACCCAGTACTTC. Encoded protein: CASSYLAGAPTQETQYF.

V is TRBV28 and J is TRBJ2-7; D is ambiguous. Trimming pared 4 bases from V and 3 bases from J, leaving 10 bases between. This CDR3 has 13 residues. Germline CDR1 reads MDHEN; CDR2 reads SYDVKM. The CDR3 here is CASSSPPLYEQYF. For the CDR3, the DNA is TGTGCCAGCAGTTCCCCCCCCCTCTACGAGCAGTACTTC.

Concerning this clonotype: This may be a read error: a much more frequent sequence differs by one nucleotide. This chain joins TRBV12-3 or TRBV12-4 and TRBJ1-4, with D perhaps TRBD1 (5 bases). V dropped 7 bases and J dropped 2 bases, with 14 bases sitting between them. The CDR3 has 15 amino acids. The CDR3 spells CASTSSRGTNEKLFF. The CDR3 DNA is TGTGCCAGCACCTCGTCCCGGGGCACTAATGAAAAACTGTTTTTT.

This clonotype showed up just a few times. V is TRBV20-1 and J is TRBJ2-7; 10 bases are shared with TRBD2. The V and J ends lost 6 bases and 4 bases, in that order; junction bases with no gene match: 9. This CDR3 is 14 amino acids long. CDR1 is DFQATT, CDR2 SNEGSKA, per germline (reference sequence). CDR3 in DNA: TGCAGTGCCATGGGGACTAGCGAACTGTACGAGCAGTACTTC. Residues: CSAMGTSELYEQYF.

This clonotype has at least ten counts. This sequence joins TRBV28 and TRBJ2-1; 13 bases map to TRBD2. From germline, CDR1 is MDHEN and CDR2 SYDVKM. The CDR3 runs 18 residues. With V trimmed by 4 bases and J by 8 bases, 14 bases remained unmatched. CDR3 sequence: CASSSHSPTSGRLYEQFF. As DNA, the CDR3 is TGTGCCAGCAGTTCACATTCTCCGACTAGCGGGAGGCTCTATGAGCAGTTCTTC.